This record looks at one T cell receptor (beta chain) sequence and its context. This entry is derived from a study of blood T cells in healthy people across ages. The CDR3 loop spans 14 amino acids. The V end lost 3 bases, the J end lost 2 bases, and 11 bases lay between the germline ends. The germline CDR1 and CDR2 sequences are DFQATT and SNEGSKA (reference sequence). For the second PCR, which ran for about 7 to 11 cycles, a sample-barcoded 5' primer and a J-beta primer mix were used. Each cDNA molecule carried a tag from a template-switch adaptor that contained 12 random nucleotides. TCRdb reprocessed the 5' RACE reads via MiXCR and lists one record per CDR3 protein. The sample shows about 780,000 distinct CDR3 sequences, about 47% of them seen only once.

J is TRBJ1-5 and V is TRBV20-1; D is unresolved. Sequenced input: blood. This clonotype was sampled from an elderly man in good health. Here the CDR3 DNA reads TGCAGTGCTAGGGATCGTGGGGGCAATCAGCCCCAGCATTTT. It specifies CSARDRGGNQPQHF.